A single sample is the source of the 7 T cell receptor beta chains below, sequenced in a study of radiotherapy plus CTLA-4 blockade in lung cancer. The data were produced by immunoSEQ multiplex PCR, yet TCRdb's version contains in-frame clones alone and is incomplete. The sample includes about 88,000 clones, less than 80% of them seen just once. The starting material was peripheral blood, obtained from a patient treated with radiotherapy plus ipilimumab. These receptors originate from a human donor with non-small cell lung cancer that progressed on radiotherapy plus ipilimumab.

This clone was seen only a few times. The rearrangement joins TRBV5-5 to TRBJ2-7; a weak D match, TRBD1 (6 bases). Trimming stripped 5 bases from V and 4 bases from J, with 16 bases between. The CDR3 covers 14 residues. Per the germline V gene, CDR1 is SGHKS and CDR2 is YYEKEE (reference sequence). This CDR3 is CASSSGTNLYEQYF. DNA for the CDR3: TGTGCCAGCAGTTCCGGGACAAATCTTTACGAGCAGTACTTC.

With respect to this clone: One end of the junction fails to match germline, which may point to a read error. The rearrangement links TRBV11-2 to TRBJ2-7, with TRBD2 matching over 9 bases. The CDR3 consists of 12 residues. Germline V CDR1 and CDR2: SGHAT, FQNNGV. The CDR3 coding sequence is TGTGCCAGCCGCGGGGGGGCTTACGAGCTGTACTTC. It yields the protein CASRGGAYELYF.

The rearrangement joins TRBV6-1 to TRBJ2-5; possible D gene TRBD2, 5 bases. CDR1 MNHNS and CDR2 SASEGT come from the germline V gene. The CDR3 has 15 amino acids. The V end lost 5 bases, the J end lost 5 bases, and 18 bases lay between the germline ends. CDR3 in amino acids: CASSPLLGSSETQYF. The CDR3 DNA reads TGTGCCAGCAGTCCTTTACTAGGGTCCTCGGAGACCCAGTACTTC.

CDR3 in amino acids: CASSLTGGEGQPQHF. The CDR3 bases are TGTGCCAGCAGCTTAACGGGAGGGGAGGGTCAGCCCCAGCATTTT. J is TRBJ1-5 and V is TRBV7-3; TRBD1 is a possible D gene (5 bases). Trimming pared 0 bases from V and 6 bases from J, leaving 12 bases between. The germline V gene has CDR1 SGHTA and CDR2 FQGTGA. The CDR3 loop spans 15 amino acids.

The rearrangement links TRBV5-3 to TRBJ2-7; 8 bases match TRBD2. TRBV5-3 is placed among ORFs of uncertain function. The CDR3 consists of 18 residues. Germline trimming cut 7 bases from V and 5 bases from J; bases unmatched to any gene: 23. Here the CDR3 reads CARRSPKRERAPGDEQYF. For the CDR3, the DNA is TGTGCCAGACGGTCCCCCAAGCGGGAGAGGGCCCCGGGGGACGAGCAGTACTTC.

V is TRBV19 and J is TRBJ1-5; TRBD1 matches at 7 bases. The V gene's germline CDR1 is LNHDA and CDR2 SQIVND (reference sequence). V shed 4 bases, J shed 3 bases, and the junction held 6 bases outside the gene matches. The CDR3 consists of 15 residues. As DNA, the CDR3 is TGTGCCAGTAGTAAGGGGGCCAGGGTCAATCAGCCCCAGCATTTT. Translation gives CASSKGARVNQPQHF.

Details on this clone: The germline gene is not matched at one end of the junction; a read error may be the cause. This chain connects TRBV9 to TRBJ2-3, with 12 bases matching TRBD2. Germline CDR1 SGDLS, CDR2 YYNGEE. The CDR3 contains 12 residues. Here the CDR3 reads CASSPGLAGPSF. As DNA, the CDR3 is TGTGCCAGCAGCCCAGGACTAGCGGGGCCCTCCTTT.